Listed below are T cell receptor beta chains from one sample, sequenced in a study of cytomegalovirus exposure and HLA in healthy donors. Some clones are missing from TCRdb's copy, which holds only in-frame ones; the method was immunoSEQ multiplex PCR. Of roughly 100,000 clones listed, 75% are singletons. The sample was PBMCs. Source of these receptors: a man aged 50 to 60 in good health and CMV-seronegative. CDR3s include the opening cysteine and the closing phenylalanine or tryptophan. The order of the fields is V gene, CDR3 protein.

TRBV6-1,CASNGLATADEQFF
TRBV6-5,CASSFRRGPTDTQYF
TRBV5-1,CASSPHRDSDEKLFF
TRBV2,CASGTGTSGNNEQYF
TRBV2,CASIRDRGRYEQYF
TRBV10-2,CASSESIGREGYEQYF
TRBV19,CASSATGTGGYTF
TRBV27,CASSPGQGYQPQHF
TRBV21-1,CATSPWGLPNQPQHF
TRBV5-4,CASSEGLADYNEQFF
TRBV6-5,CASSYSGAQPQHF
TRBV7-9,CASSSNLASSYEQYF
TRBV28,CASTLAGATEETQYF
TRBV5-8,CASSWDRYQPQHF
TRBV5-1,CASSLAAGDRSEYF
TRBV7-6,CASSWTSGSTDTQYF
TRBV7-2,CASSLGGGETQYF
TRBV7-9,CASSLGGSIEETQYF
TRBV30,CAWRQGNTGELFF
TRBV5-4,CASSLGSGRDTQYF
TRBV28,CASSLVSGGQVSPLHF
TRBV9,CASSGGWGQGYEQYF
TRBV28,CASTGTGSKPQHF
TRBV10-3,CAISELRGQGGSNTEAFF
TRBV28,CASTETGANYGYTF
TRBV5-1,CASSLRLTGSGYTF
TRBV2,CASNLAGGPNYNEQFF
TRBV6-6,CASTLGGGENNEQFF
TRBV5-1,CASSVGTSGVHNEQFF
TRBV29-1,CSVFVTSNTGELFF
TRBV5-1,CASSVQGASYEQYF
TRBV2,CASRGLAGGPPTQYF